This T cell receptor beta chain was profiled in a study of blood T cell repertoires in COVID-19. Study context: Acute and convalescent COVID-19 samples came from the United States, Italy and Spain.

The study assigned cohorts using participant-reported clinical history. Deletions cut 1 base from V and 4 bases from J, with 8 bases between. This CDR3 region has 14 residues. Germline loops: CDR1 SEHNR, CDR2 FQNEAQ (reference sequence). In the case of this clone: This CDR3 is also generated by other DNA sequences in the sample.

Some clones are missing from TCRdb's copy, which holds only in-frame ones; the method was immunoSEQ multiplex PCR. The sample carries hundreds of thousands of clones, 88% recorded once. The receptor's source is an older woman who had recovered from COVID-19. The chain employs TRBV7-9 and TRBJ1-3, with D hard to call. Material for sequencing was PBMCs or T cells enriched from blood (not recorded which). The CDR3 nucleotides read TGTGCCAGCAGCTTAGTTCGGAGCGGAAACACCATATATTTT. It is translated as CASSLVRSGNTIYF.